These 18 T cell receptor beta chains were all obtained from the same sample, sequenced in a study of T cells in Graves' hyperthyroidism and ophthalmopathy. RNA transcripts yielded amplified TCR beta CDR3 regions. A first-round RT-PCR of the TCR CDR3 used the HTBI primer set. TCRdb processed the multiplex PCR reads anew with MiXCR; each CDR3 protein has one entry. Seen here are roughly 500,000 distinct CDR3 sequences, roughly 22% observed once, and the top ten hold under 55%. Sequencing used blood. Receptors were obtained from a woman aged 65 to 85 with Graves' ophthalmopathy.

The genes are TRBV5-1 and TRBJ2-1, with D possibly being TRBD1 or TRBD2 (5 bases each). V dropped 2 bases and J dropped 9 bases, with 18 bases sitting between them. From germline, CDR1 is SGHRS and CDR2 YFSETQ. CDR3 length: 15 residues. The CDR3 nucleotides read TGCGCCAGCAGCTTCGTGGGGACCGTCGATGGTGAGCAGTTCTTC. Its translation: CASSFVGTVDGEQFF. Together with reference TRBV5-1 and TRBJ2-1, the CDR3 gives the full variable domain: KAGVTQTPRYLIKTRGQQVTLSCSPISGHRSVSWYQQTPGQGLQFLFEYFSETQRNKGNFPGRFSGRQFSNSRSEMNVSTLELGDSALYLCASSFVGTVDGEQFFGPGTRLTVL.

Comments on this clonotype: A read error may be the cause here, since a much bigger clone is one base away. The chain joins TRBV27 to TRBJ1-2; D is perhaps TRBD1 (5 bases). The length of the CDR3 is 13 residues. Germline V gene lookup returns CDR1 MNHEY and CDR2 SMNVEV (reference sequence). Here the CDR3 reads CASSPGTVYGCTF. Here the CDR3 DNA reads TGTGCCAGCAGTCCCGGGACCGTTTATGGCTGCACCTTC.

The rearrangement joins TRBV12-3 or TRBV12-4 to TRBJ2-2, with 7 bases that match TRBD2. V lost 1 base to trimming and J lost 4 bases; unmatched junction nucleotides: 9. The CDR3 runs 17 residues. CDR3 in amino acids: CASSLGGGRRVTGELFF. The CDR3 region has the DNA TGTGCCAGCAGTTTAGGAGGCGGGAGACGGGTCACCGGGGAGCTGTTTTTT.

J is TRBJ2-5 and V is TRBV5-1, with 8 positions matching TRBD1. Per the germline V gene, CDR1 is SGHRS and CDR2 is YFSETQ. Unmatched junction bases numbered 4, after V lost 1 base and J lost 2 bases. This CDR3 contains 15 residues. The CDR3 region is CASSLNGQGQETQYF. The CDR3 DNA follows: TGCGCCAGCAGCTTGAATGGACAGGGTCAAGAGACCCAGTACTTC.

The table lists this clonotype with a few counts. This chain joins TRBV6-2 or TRBV6-3 and TRBJ2-5; D call uncertain. The CDR3 totals 13 residues. The germline V and J ends were trimmed by 6 bases and 3 bases, with 11 bases remaining between them. Germline-derived CDR1 and CDR2 are MNHEY and SVGEGT. CDR3 bases: TGTGCCAGCAGAGGCGTATTAGAAGAGACCCAGTACTTC. Its translation: CASRGVLEETQYF.

As regards this clonotype: With a much larger clone just one base away, this may be a read error. The rearrangement joins TRBV28 to TRBJ2-7; TRBD2 matches 7 bases. This CDR3 region has 15 residues. Germline assignment: CDR1 MDHEN and CDR2 SYDVKM. The V gene end was trimmed by 7 bases and the J gene end by 2 bases; junction bases not matched to a gene: 11. This CDR3 reads CASNPPWEGPYEQYF. In DNA form, the CDR3 reads TGTGCCAGCAATCCCCCCTGGGAGGGACCCTACGAGCAGTACTTC.

The rearrangement links TRBV28 to TRBJ2-2; D not resolved. The CDR3 is 15 amino acids. Trimming left V 3 bases short and J 4 bases short, with 12 bases between. Germline V CDR1 and CDR2: MDHEN, SYDVKM. In DNA, the CDR3 is TGTGCCAGCAGTTTGATAAGAGGCTTCACCGGGGAGCTGTTTTTT. This codes for CASSLIRGFTGELFF.

In this sample, this clonotype turned up many times. This sequence joins TRBV28 and TRBJ1-5; D call uncertain. Trimming removed 3 bases from V and 7 bases from J, with 7 bases in between. CDR3 size: 12 residues. Germline V CDR1 and CDR2: MDHEN, SYDVKM. DNA for the CDR3: TGTGCCAGCAGTTTTCCCAAGCAGCCCCAGCATTTT. This sequence encodes CASSFPKQPQHF.

This sequence joins TRBV6-1 and TRBJ1-1; 7 positions agree with TRBD1. Germline trimming cut 7 bases from V and 4 bases from J; bases unmatched to any gene: 12. Germline V lookup: CDR1 MNHNS, CDR2 SASEGT. This CDR3 has 15 residues. CDR3 region: CASTAQGLISTEAFF. DNA of the CDR3: TGTGCCAGCACAGCACAGGGGCTAATTAGCACTGAAGCTTTCTTT.

This clonotype was seen repeatedly, ten times or more. The V gene is TRBV3-1, the J gene TRBJ2-7, with 9 bases aligning to TRBD2. The CDR3 is made up of 15 amino acids. In germline, CDR1 is LGHDT, CDR2 YNNKEL (reference sequence). The V and J ends lost 2 bases and 6 bases, in that order; junction bases with no gene match: 8. The CDR3 sequence: CASSQPAGGRIEQYF. CDR3 nucleotides: TGTGCCAGCAGCCAACCGGCGGGGGGGCGCATCGAGCAGTACTTC.

This clonotype was seen a single time. This may come from a read error, since a much larger clone is one base off. This CDR3 reads CASSGGLAGTGELLF. The DNA of the CDR3 is TGTGCCAGCAGCGGGGGACTAGCGGGAACCGGGGAGCTGCTTTTT. This chain connects TRBV7-2 to TRBJ2-2; 13 nucleotides match TRBD2. This CDR3 region has 15 residues. CDR1 SGHTA and CDR2 FQGNSA come from the germline V gene.

V and J are TRBV12-3 or TRBV12-4 and TRBJ1-5; D gene ambiguous. Between the trimmed V and J ends, which lost 0 bases and 0 bases, there was a span of 6 bases. The CDR3 length is 15 residues. The CDR3 nucleotides are TGTGCCAGCAGTTTAGCAGATAATAGCAATCAGCCCCAGCATTTT. Amino acid sequence: CASSLADNSNQPQHF.

V gene TRBV27 combines with J gene TRBJ2-7; tentatively, D is TRBD2 (5 bases). V gave up 6 bases and J gave up 7 bases, with 13 bases separating them. CDR1 and CDR2 (germline): MNHEY, SMNVEV (reference sequence). The CDR3 contains 12 residues. The CDR3 region has the DNA TGTGCCAGCAGGACTACCCCTGGGGAGCAGTACTTC. Translating gives CASRTTPGEQYF.

V is TRBV2 and J is TRBJ1-2, with D unresolved. Germline assignment: CDR1 SNHLY and CDR2 FYNNEI. CDR3 length: 15 amino acids. Between the trimmed V and J ends, which lost 3 bases and 4 bases, there was a span of 15 bases. CDR3 amino acids: CASSDKGIRIYGYTF. The CDR3 nucleotides read TGTGCCAGCAGTGATAAGGGTATCAGGATCTATGGCTACACCTTC. Together with reference TRBV2 and TRBJ1-2, the CDR3 gives the full variable domain: EPEVTQTPSHQVTQMGQEVILRCVPISNHLYFYWYRQILGQKVEFLVSFYNNEISEKSEIFDDQFSVERPDGSNFTLKIRSTKLEDSAMYFCASSDKGIRIYGYTFGSGTRLTVV.

This clonotype has just a few counts. The chain has TRBV19 and TRBJ2-7; 8 bases line up with TRBD1. With 8 bases clipped from V and 0 bases from J, the junction kept 12 bases outside the gene matches. Germline-derived CDR1 and CDR2 are LNHDA and SQIVND (reference sequence). The CDR3 extends over 16 amino acids. CDR3 protein: CASRPTGGVFSYEQYF. The CDR3 nucleotides read TGTGCCAGTCGACCCACAGGGGGAGTTTTCTCCTACGAGCAGTACTTC.

The table lists this clonotype with a few counts. The rearrangement links TRBV7-3 to TRBJ2-1; 7 bases align to TRBD2. CDR1 is SGHTA and CDR2 is FQGTGA in the germline V gene. The V gene end was trimmed by 2 bases and the J gene end by 1 base; junction bases not matched to a gene: 8. The CDR3 runs to 17 residues. DNA for the CDR3: TGTGCCAGCAGCTTACAACCGAGCGGGGCTTCCTACAATGAGCAGTTCTTC. It is translated as CASSLQPSGASYNEQFF.

The table lists this clonotype with a count of one. The chain employs TRBV18 and TRBJ1-5; D may be TRBD1 (5 bases). CDR3 length: 15 residues. In germline, CDR1 is KGHSH, CDR2 LQKENI. V was cut by 4 bases and J by 4 bases, with 14 bases left in between. Here the CDR3 reads CASSRGATGNQPQHF. CDR3 sequence (DNA): TGTGCCAGCTCACGAGGGGCGACGGGGAATCAGCCCCAGCATTTT.

This clonotype showed up just a few times. Given a much more abundant clone one base away, this may be a read error. This chain connects TRBV2 to TRBJ2-5; no clear D gene. The CDR3 length is 11 residues. Germline lookup yields CDR1 SNHLY and CDR2 FYNNEI. The CDR3 region is CASSYQETQHF. The CDR3 DNA reads TGTGCCAGCAGTTACCAAGAGACCCAGCACTTC.